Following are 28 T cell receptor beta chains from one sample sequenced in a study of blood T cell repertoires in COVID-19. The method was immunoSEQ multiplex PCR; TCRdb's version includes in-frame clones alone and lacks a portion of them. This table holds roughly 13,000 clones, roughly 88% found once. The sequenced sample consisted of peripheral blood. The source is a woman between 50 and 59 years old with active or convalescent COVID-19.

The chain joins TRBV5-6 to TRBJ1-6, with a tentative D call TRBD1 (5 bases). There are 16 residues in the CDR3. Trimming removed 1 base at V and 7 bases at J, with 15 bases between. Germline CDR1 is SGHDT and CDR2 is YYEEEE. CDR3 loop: CASSLWATGSNSPLHF. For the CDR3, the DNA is TGTGCCAGCAGCTTGTGGGCTACAGGCTCAAATTCACCCCTCCACTTT.

The CDR3 nucleotides read TGCGCCAGCAGCCCGGACTCAGCTAGCACAGATACGCAGTATTTT. Amino acid sequence: CASSPDSASTDTQYF. The V and J genes are TRBV4-1 and TRBJ2-3; D is perhaps TRBD2 (5 bases). Germline CDR1 is MGHRA and CDR2 is YSYEKL. V was cut by 4 bases and J by 0 bases, with 11 bases left in between. CDR3 length: 15 residues.

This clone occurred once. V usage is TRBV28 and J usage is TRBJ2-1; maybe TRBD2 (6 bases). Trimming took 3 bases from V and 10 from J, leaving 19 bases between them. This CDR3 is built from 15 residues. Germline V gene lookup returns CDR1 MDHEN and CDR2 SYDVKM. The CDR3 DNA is TGTGCCAGCAGTTTCCGACTAAGGACTACTGACGAGCAGTTCTTC. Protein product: CASSFRLRTTDEQFF.

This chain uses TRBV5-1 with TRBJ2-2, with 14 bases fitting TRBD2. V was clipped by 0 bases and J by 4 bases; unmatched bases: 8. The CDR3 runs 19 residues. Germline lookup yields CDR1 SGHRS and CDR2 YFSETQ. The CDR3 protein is CASSLARLAGGPGTGELFF. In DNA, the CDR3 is TGCGCCAGCAGCTTGGCCCGACTAGCGGGAGGGCCAGGCACCGGGGAGCTGTTTTTT.

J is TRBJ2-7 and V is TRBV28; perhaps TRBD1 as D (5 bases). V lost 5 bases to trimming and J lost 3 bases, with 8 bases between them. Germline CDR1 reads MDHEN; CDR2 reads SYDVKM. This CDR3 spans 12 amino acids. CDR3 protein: CASSPDSYEQYF. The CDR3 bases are TGTGCCAGCAGTCCCGACAGCTACGAGCAGTACTTC. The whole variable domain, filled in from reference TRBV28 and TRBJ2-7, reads DVKVTQSSRYLVKRTGEKVFLECVQDMDHENMFWYRQDPGLGLRLIYFSYDVKMKEKGDIPEGYSVSREKKERFSLILESASTNQTSMYLCASSPDSYEQYFGPGTRLTVT.

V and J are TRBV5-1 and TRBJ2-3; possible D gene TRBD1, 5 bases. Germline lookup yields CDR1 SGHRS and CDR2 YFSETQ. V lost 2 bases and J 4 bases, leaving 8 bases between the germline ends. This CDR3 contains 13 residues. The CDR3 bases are TGCGCCAGCAGCTTACCAGGGCCAGATACGCAGTATTTT. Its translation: CASSLPGPDTQYF.

The CDR3 nucleotides read TGTGCCAGCAGCGTAGAGCCGGGACTAGGATATGTGACAGATACGCAGTATTTT. Amino acid sequence: CASSVEPGLGYVTDTQYF. The genes are TRBV9 and TRBJ2-3, with 8 positions matching TRBD2. V trimming: 0 bases; J trimming: 3 bases; junction bases outside the gene matches: 12. The CDR3 is 18 amino acids. Per germline, CDR1 SGDLS and CDR2 YYNGEE.

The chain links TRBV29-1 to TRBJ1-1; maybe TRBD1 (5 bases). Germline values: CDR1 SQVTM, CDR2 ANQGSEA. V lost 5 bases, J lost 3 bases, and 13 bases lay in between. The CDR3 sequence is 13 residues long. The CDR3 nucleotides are TGCAGCGTTTCCGGACAAACCCACACTGAAGCTTTCTTT. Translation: CSVSGQTHTEAFF.

CDR3 protein: CASSLEGVRGNTIYF. Written as DNA, the CDR3 is TGTGCCAGCAGCTTAGAAGGGGTTCGAGGAAACACCATATATTTT. V gene TRBV11-2 combines with J gene TRBJ1-3, with D possibly being TRBD1 (5 bases). Germline lookup yields CDR1 SGHAT and CDR2 FQNNGV. This CDR3 comprises 15 residues. Trimming took off 0 bases at V and 4 bases at J, with 10 bases between the two ends.

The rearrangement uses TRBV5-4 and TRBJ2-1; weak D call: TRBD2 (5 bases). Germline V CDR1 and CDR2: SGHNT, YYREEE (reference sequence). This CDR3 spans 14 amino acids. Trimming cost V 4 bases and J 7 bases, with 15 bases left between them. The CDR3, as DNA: TGTGCCAGCAGCGCCGGGGTGCCGGAGAATGAGCAGTTCTTC. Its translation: CASSAGVPENEQFF.

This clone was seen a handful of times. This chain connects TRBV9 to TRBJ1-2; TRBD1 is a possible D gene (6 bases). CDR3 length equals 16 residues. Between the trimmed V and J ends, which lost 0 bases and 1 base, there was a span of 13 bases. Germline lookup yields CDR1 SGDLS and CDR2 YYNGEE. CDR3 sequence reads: CASSVEVGAYNYGYTF. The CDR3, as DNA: TGTGCCAGCAGCGTAGAAGTGGGGGCGTATAACTATGGCTACACCTTC.

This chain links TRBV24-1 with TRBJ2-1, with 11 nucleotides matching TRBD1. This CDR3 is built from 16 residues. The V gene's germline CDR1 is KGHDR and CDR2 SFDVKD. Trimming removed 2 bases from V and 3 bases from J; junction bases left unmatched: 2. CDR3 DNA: TGTGCCACCAGTGATTCGGGACAGGGGGTCTACAATGAGCAGTTCTTC. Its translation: CATSDSGQGVYNEQFF.

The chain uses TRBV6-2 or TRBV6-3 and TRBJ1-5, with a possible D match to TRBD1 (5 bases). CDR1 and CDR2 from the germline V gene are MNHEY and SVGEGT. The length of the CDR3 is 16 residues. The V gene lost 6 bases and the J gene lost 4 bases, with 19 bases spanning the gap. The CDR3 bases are TGTGCCAGCAGCCAACCCATGGAGGGGCCAAATCAGCCCCAGCATTTT. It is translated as CASSQPMEGPNQPQHF.

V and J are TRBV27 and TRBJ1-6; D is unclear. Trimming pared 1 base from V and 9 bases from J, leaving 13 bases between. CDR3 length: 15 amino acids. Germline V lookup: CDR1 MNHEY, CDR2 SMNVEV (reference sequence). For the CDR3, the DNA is TGTGCCAGCAGTTTATTTCCTTTGTTAGTTTCACCCCTCCACTTT. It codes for CASSLFPLLVSPLHF.

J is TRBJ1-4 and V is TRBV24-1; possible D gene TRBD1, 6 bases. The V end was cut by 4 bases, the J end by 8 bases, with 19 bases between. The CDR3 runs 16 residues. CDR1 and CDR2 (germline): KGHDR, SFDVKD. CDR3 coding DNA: TGTGCCACCAGTGACCCCGCCCGGGGACAAGGAGAAAAACTGTTTTTT. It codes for CATSDPARGQGEKLFF.

CDR3 protein: CASSLASTGSPDNEQFF. CDR3 coding DNA: TGCGCCAGCAGCTTGGCCTCTACAGGGTCCCCTGACAATGAGCAGTTCTTC. This chain joins TRBV5-1 and TRBJ2-1; D possibly corresponds to TRBD1 (6 bases). Germline V gene lookup returns CDR1 SGHRS and CDR2 YFSETQ. The CDR3 spans 17 residues. V was cut by 0 bases and J by 5 bases, with 18 bases left in between. The variable domain in full, with the rest retrieved from reference TRBV5-1 and TRBJ2-1, is KAGVTQTPRYLIKTRGQQVTLSCSPISGHRSVSWYQQTPGQGLQFLFEYFSETQRNKGNFPGRFSGRQFSNSRSEMNVSTLELGDSALYLCASSLASTGSPDNEQFFGPGTRLTVL.

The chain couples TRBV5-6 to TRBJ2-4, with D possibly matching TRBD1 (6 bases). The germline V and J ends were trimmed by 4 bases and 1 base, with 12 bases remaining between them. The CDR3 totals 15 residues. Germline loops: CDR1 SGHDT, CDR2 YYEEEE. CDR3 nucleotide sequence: TGTGCCAGCAGCGTTTGGGGGCGGGCCAAAAACATTCAGTACTTC. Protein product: CASSVWGRAKNIQYF.

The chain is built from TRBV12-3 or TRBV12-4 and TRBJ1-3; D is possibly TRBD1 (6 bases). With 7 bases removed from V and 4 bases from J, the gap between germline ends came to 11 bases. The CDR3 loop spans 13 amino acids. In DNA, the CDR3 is TGTGCCAGCAATACAGGGTCCGGAAACACCATATATTTT. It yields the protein CASNTGSGNTIYF.

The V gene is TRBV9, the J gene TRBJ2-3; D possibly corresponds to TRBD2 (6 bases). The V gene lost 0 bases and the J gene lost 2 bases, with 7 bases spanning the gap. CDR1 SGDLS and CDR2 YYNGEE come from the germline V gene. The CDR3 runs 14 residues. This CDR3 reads CASSVVGLTDTQYF. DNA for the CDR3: TGTGCCAGCAGCGTAGTGGGACTCACAGATACGCAGTATTTT. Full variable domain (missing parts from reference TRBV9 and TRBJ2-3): DSGVTQTPKHLITATGQRVTLRCSPRSGDLSVYWYQQSLDQGLQFLIQYYNGEERAKGNILERFSAQQFPDLHSELNLSSLELGDSALYFCASSVVGLTDTQYFGPGTRLTVL.

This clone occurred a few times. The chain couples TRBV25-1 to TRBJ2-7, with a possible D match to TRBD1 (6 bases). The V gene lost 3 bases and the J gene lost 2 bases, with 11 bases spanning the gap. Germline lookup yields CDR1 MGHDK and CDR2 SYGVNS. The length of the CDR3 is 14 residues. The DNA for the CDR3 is TGTGCCAGCAGTGACGACAGGAATACCTACGAGCAGTACTTC. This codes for CASSDDRNTYEQYF.

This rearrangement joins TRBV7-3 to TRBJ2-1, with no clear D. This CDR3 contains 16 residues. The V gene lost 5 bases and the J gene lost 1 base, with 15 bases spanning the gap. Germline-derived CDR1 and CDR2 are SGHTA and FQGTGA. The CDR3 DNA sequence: TGTGCCAGCAGCACTACGACCCATTCTTCCTACAATGAGCAGTTCTTC. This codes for CASSTTTHSSYNEQFF.

The CDR3 bases are TGTGCCAGCAGTTTAGAGGGGGCCCCCTACGAGCAGTACTTC. Translated, it gives CASSLEGAPYEQYF. The rearrangement joins TRBV6-6 to TRBJ2-7; 7 nucleotides agree with TRBD1. CDR1 is MNHNY and CDR2 is SVGAGI in the germline V gene (reference sequence). The CDR3 totals 14 residues. V lost 4 bases to trimming and J lost 2 bases; unmatched junction nucleotides: 5.

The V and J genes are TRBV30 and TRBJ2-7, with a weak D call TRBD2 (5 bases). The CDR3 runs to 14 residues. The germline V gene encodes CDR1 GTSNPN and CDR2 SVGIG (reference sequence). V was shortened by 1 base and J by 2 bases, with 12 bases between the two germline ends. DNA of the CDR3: TGTGCCTGGAGTGGGTGGGAGAGCACCTACGAGCAGTACTTC. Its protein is CAWSGWESTYEQYF.

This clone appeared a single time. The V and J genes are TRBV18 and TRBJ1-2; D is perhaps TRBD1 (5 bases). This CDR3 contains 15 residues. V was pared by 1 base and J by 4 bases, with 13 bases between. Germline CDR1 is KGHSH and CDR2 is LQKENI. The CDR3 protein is CASSPQNGGSYGYTF. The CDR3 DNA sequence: TGTGCCAGCTCACCACAGAACGGGGGGTCCTATGGCTACACCTTC.

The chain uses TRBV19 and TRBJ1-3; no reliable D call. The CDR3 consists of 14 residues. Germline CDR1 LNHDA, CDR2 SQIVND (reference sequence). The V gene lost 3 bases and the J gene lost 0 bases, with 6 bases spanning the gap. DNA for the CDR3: TGTGCCAGTAGTATGAGGAGCTCTGGAAACACCATATATTTT. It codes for CASSMRSSGNTIYF. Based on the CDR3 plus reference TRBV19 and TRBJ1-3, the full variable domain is DGGITQSPKYLFRKEGQNVTLSCEQNLNHDAMYWYRQDPGQGLRLIYYSQIVNDFQKGDIAEGYSVSREKKESFPLTVTSAQKNPTAFYLCASSMRSSGNTIYFGEGSWLTVV.

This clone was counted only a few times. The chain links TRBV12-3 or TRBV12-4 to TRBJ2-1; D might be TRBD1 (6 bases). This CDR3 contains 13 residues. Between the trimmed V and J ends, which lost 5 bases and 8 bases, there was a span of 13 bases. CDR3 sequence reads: CASSRFGGDEQFF. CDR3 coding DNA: TGTGCCAGCAGTAGATTTGGGGGCGATGAGCAGTTCTTC.

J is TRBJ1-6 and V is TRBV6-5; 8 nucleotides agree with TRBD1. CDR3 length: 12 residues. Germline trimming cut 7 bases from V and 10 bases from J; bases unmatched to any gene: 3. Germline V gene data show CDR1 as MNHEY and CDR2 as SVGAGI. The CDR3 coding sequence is TGTGCCAGCAACAGGGGGGGATCACCCCTCCACTTT. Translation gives CASNRGGSPLHF.

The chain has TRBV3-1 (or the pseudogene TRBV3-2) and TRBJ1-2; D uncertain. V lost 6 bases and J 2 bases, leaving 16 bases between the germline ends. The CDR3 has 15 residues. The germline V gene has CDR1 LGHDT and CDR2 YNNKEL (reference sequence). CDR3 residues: CASRPQSSGNYGYTF. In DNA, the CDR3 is TGTGCCAGCAGACCACAATCGTCGGGGAACTATGGCTACACCTTC.